Presented here are 32 T cell receptor beta chains from one specimen sequenced in a study of CXCR3-negative and CXCR3-positive naive CD8 T cells. The libraries of TRB cDNA were constructed through 5' RACE using UMI labels. TCRdb derives one entry per CDR3 protein from the 5' RACE reads, leaving out DNA. Its listing shows about 130,000 distinct CDR3 sequences. General observations from the study: Naive cells with CXCR3 showed TRB CDR3s that were more hydrophobic than those in CXCR3-negative naive cells.

Their antigen targets remain unknown. The sequencing input was naive CXCR3+ CD8+ T cells from blood. The subset denotes: CD45RO-CCR7+CD27+CD95- naive CD8+ T cells expressing CXCR3 (TNR3+). These receptors were collected from a human donor in good health. Some clones in this sample may be carry-over from other donors' samples.

The rearrangement joins TRBV4-3 to TRBJ2-7; absent DNA, TCRdb's TRBD1 call cannot be checked. Germline CDR1 LGHNA, CDR2 YSLEER. The CDR3 is 13 residues long. The CDR3 region is CASSRSRGYEQYF.

The V call is TRBV4-2, the J call TRBJ2-7. The CDR3 contains 17 residues. Germline assignment: CDR1 LGHNA and CDR2 YNFKEQ. This CDR3 is CASSQSTSGRASYEQYF.

The V gene is TRBV12-3 or TRBV12-4, the J gene TRBJ2-5; TCRdb's assignment of TRBD2 cannot be checked, as there is no DNA. CDR3 size: 14 residues. CDR3 in amino acids: CASSLIAGAGTQYF.

The genes are TRBV7-6 and TRBJ2-7. The CDR3 covers 13 residues. Per germline, CDR1 SGHVS and CDR2 FNYEAQ. CDR3 sequence reads: CASSLVPVHEQYF.

The chain has TRBV12-3 or TRBV12-4 and TRBJ1-2; the D call of TRBD1 rests on TCRdb alone, since no DNA is present to check it. The CDR3 runs 16 residues. The CDR3 loop reads CASSLRDRGRLYGYTF.

The chain combines TRBV5-4 with TRBJ2-7. The CDR3 has 15 residues. Germline assignment: CDR1 SGHNT and CDR2 YYREEE (reference sequence). This CDR3 is CASSLERPSSYEQYF.

CDR3 amino acids: CASSLASGTGGISETQYF. V is TRBV5-1 and J is TRBJ2-5; TCRdb's assignment of TRBD1 cannot be checked, as there is no DNA. This CDR3 is 18 amino acids long. Germline V CDR1 and CDR2: SGHRS, YFSETQ.

The chain employs TRBV7-6 and TRBJ2-7; TCRdb calls TRBD2, which cannot be checked without DNA. This CDR3 has 16 amino acids. Germline-derived CDR1 and CDR2 are SGHVS and FNYEAQ. The CDR3 loop is CASSLGGGASRDEQYF. Full variable domain (missing parts from reference TRBV7-6 and TRBJ2-7): GAGVSQSPRYKVTKRGQDVALRCDPISGHVSLYWYRQALGQGPEFLTYFNYEAQQDKSGLPNDRFSAERPEGSISTLTIQRTEQRDSAMYRCASSLGGGASRDEQYFGPGTRLTVT.

The genes are TRBV13 and TRBJ2-1; TCRdb selects TRBD1, and the lack of DNA leaves this call unchecked. The CDR3 is made up of 16 amino acids. Germline V gene data show CDR1 as PRHDT and CDR2 as FYEKMQ (reference sequence). CDR3 loop: CASSLEGGSSANEQFF.

The chain carries TRBV7-2 and TRBJ2-7; TCRdb's D call of TRBD2 is untestable without DNA. Germline lookup yields CDR1 SGHTA and CDR2 FQGNSA. This CDR3 comprises 15 residues. CDR3 sequence reads: CASSPVLAGGYEQYF.

This sequence joins TRBV15 and TRBJ2-5; the D call from TCRdb, TRBD1, cannot be confirmed without DNA. The CDR3 extends over 16 amino acids. Per the germline V gene, CDR1 is LNHNV and CDR2 is YYDKDF (reference sequence). The CDR3 is CATSRHRDRVTETQYF.

This sequence joins TRBV3-1 and TRBJ2-1; the D call of TRBD2 rests on TCRdb alone, since no DNA is present to check it. CDR1 and CDR2 (germline): LGHDT, YNNKEL (reference sequence). The length of the CDR3 is 15 residues. The CDR3 reads CASSQEREGINEQFF.

This chain links TRBV2 with TRBJ1-1; TCRdb gives TRBD1 as the D gene, but with no DNA this cannot be confirmed. Germline values: CDR1 SNHLY, CDR2 FYNNEI. This CDR3 has 14 residues. The CDR3 loop reads CASSERPGYAEAFF.

The rearrangement joins TRBV15 to TRBJ2-7; TCRdb's D call of TRBD1 is untestable without DNA. Germline V CDR1 and CDR2: LNHNV, YYDKDF (reference sequence). CDR3 length equals 17 residues. The CDR3 loop is CATSGVPSTEFSYEQYF. The full variable domain, in which reference TRBV15 and TRBJ2-7 provide the parts outside the CDR3, is DAMVIQNPRYQVTQFGKPVTLSCSQTLNHNVMYWYQQKSSQAPKLLFHYYDKDFNNEADTPDNFQSRRPNTSFCFLDIRSPGLGDTAMYLCATSGVPSTEFSYEQYFGPGTRLTVT.

The genes are TRBV29-1 and TRBJ2-2; the D call of TRBD2 rests on TCRdb alone, since no DNA is present to check it. Germline V CDR1 and CDR2: SQVTM, ANQGSEA. This CDR3 is built from 15 residues. CDR3 in amino acids: CSVDHAGSNTGELFF.

The V gene is TRBV21-1, the J gene TRBJ2-7; TCRdb outputs TRBD1, but without DNA this stays unchecked. TRBV21-1 counts as a pseudogene. The CDR3 totals 16 residues. The CDR3 reads CASSKTGTGVSYEQYF.

This chain connects TRBV29-1 to TRBJ1-1. Germline V gene data show CDR1 as SQVTM and CDR2 as ANQGSEA. The CDR3 length is 12 residues. The CDR3 sequence is CSVHPGNTEAFF.

The chain carries TRBV14 and TRBJ2-2; TCRdb reports TRBD1, a call that lacks DNA to check it against. CDR3 size: 15 residues. Per germline, CDR1 SGHDN and CDR2 FVKESK. The CDR3: CASSLYGGNTGELFF. Full variable domain (missing parts from reference TRBV14 and TRBJ2-2): EAGVTQFPSHSVIEKGQTVTLRCDPISGHDNLYWYRRVMGKEIKFLLHFVKESKQDESGMPNNRFLAERTGGTYSTLKVQPAELEDSGVYFCASSLYGGNTGELFFGEGSRLTVL.

The chain has TRBV25-1 and TRBJ2-7. The germline CDR1 and CDR2 sequences are MGHDK and SYGVNS. The CDR3 has 14 amino acids. This CDR3 is CASAETESSYEQYF.

The V gene is TRBV14, the J gene TRBJ2-1; the TCRdb D gene call, TRBD2, has no DNA to confirm it. From germline, CDR1 is SGHDN and CDR2 FVKESK. This CDR3 spans 13 amino acids. The CDR3 spells CASSLTRSNEQFF.

The CDR3 here is CSALWGRAAEAFF. J is TRBJ1-1 and V is TRBV20-1; the TCRdb D gene call, TRBD1, has no DNA to confirm it. The CDR3 sequence is 13 residues long. The germline V gene has CDR1 DFQATT and CDR2 SNEGSKA (reference sequence).

V is TRBV7-2 and J is TRBJ2-3; with no DNA, the TCRdb D assignment of TRBD2 cannot be verified. Looked up from germline, CDR1 is SGHTA and CDR2 is FQGNSA. The CDR3 has 14 amino acids. The CDR3 spells CASSLDSPTDTQYF. Filled out from reference TRBV7-2 and TRBJ2-3, the complete variable domain reads GAGVSQSPSNKVTEKGKDVELRCDPISGHTALYWYRQSLGQGLEFLIYFQGNSAPDKSGLPSDRFSAERTGGSVSTLTIQRTQQEDSAVYLCASSLDSPTDTQYFGPGTRLTVL.

The rearrangement links TRBV12-2 to TRBJ2-4. TRBV12-2 is a listed pseudogene. CDR3 length equals 17 residues. CDR3 loop: CASRFRRQAGAKNIQYF.

This sequence joins TRBV27 and TRBJ2-3; TCRdb's D gene call, TRBD1, goes unchecked for lack of DNA. Germline V gene sequence: CDR1 MNHEY, CDR2 SMNVEV (reference sequence). The CDR3 has 15 residues. CDR3 in amino acids: CASSFWDRTEDTQYF.

This rearrangement joins TRBV20-1 to TRBJ2-1; TCRdb reports TRBD2, a call that lacks DNA to check it against. This CDR3 is 16 amino acids long. CDR1 and CDR2 (germline): DFQATT, SNEGSKA (reference sequence). The CDR3 spells CSARDPAGSSYNEQFF.

This chain connects TRBV5-4 to TRBJ2-1; checking the TCRdb D call of TRBD1 is not possible without DNA. Germline V gives CDR1 SGHNT, CDR2 YYREEE (reference sequence). The CDR3 covers 15 residues. The CDR3 is CASSFTTGGYNEQFF. The whole variable domain, remainder taken from reference TRBV5-4 and TRBJ2-1, is ETGVTQSPTHLIKTRGQQVTLRCSSQSGHNTVSWYQQALGQGPQFIFQYYREEENGRGNFPPRFSGLQFPNYSSELNVNALELDDSALYLCASSFTTGGYNEQFFGPGTRLTVL.

The rearrangement uses TRBV7-9 and TRBJ1-2; TCRdb's D call, TRBD1, is unchecked because there is no DNA. This CDR3 spans 16 amino acids. Germline CDR1 SEHNR, CDR2 FQNEAQ (reference sequence). CDR3 loop: CASSSQDRVDIEGYTF.

The rearrangement uses TRBV5-1 and TRBJ2-3; the D gene TCRdb calls, TRBD1, cannot be checked with no DNA. The germline CDR1 and CDR2 sequences are SGHRS and YFSETQ. CDR3 size: 17 residues. CDR3 amino acids: CASSYDLAGAGTDTQYF.

The chain couples TRBV4-1 to TRBJ1-1; lacking DNA, the TRBD1 call made by TCRdb goes unchecked. This CDR3 contains 13 residues. Germline V gene data show CDR1 as MGHRA and CDR2 as YSYEKL. The CDR3 loop is CASSQGTGPEAFF.

The chain has TRBV7-2 and TRBJ2-3; checking the TCRdb D call of TRBD1 is not possible without DNA. The CDR3 covers 15 residues. Germline loops: CDR1 SGHTA, CDR2 FQGNSA. This CDR3 reads CASSAWGSSTDTQYF.

J is TRBJ2-7 and V is TRBV25-1. Germline CDR1 reads MGHDK; CDR2 reads SYGVNS. The CDR3 length is 14 residues. The CDR3 reads CASSEGIGDYEQYF.

The chain combines TRBV7-8 with TRBJ2-2; the TRBD1 assignment by TCRdb is unverifiable without DNA. This CDR3 contains 16 residues. Germline CDR1 is SGHVS and CDR2 is FQNEAQ. Here the CDR3 reads CASSLGGTPNTGELFF.